This TCR beta chain was sequenced during a study of spatial heterogeneity in lung cancer. Every TCR cDNA molecule bore a unique molecular identifier. TCRdb reprocessed the 5' RACE reads with MiXCR, giving one entry per CDR3 protein. The table has around 14,000 distinct CDR3 sequences, around 3.3% seen once. Concerning this clonotype itself: This beta chain is an off-target read within a library intended for alpha chains, so its frequency means little.

The time point is: sample taken at primary tumor resection. Per germline, CDR1 SGHTA and CDR2 FQGNSA. CDR3 size: 13 residues. V lost 5 bases and J lost 4, with 11 bases in between. The sequence derives from a male donor with early-stage non-small cell lung cancer. Sequenced here: normal lung tissue next to the tumor, sampled at surgery. The chain is built from TRBV7-2 and TRBJ2-5; D unresolved. CDR3 DNA: TGTGCCAGCAGCCGGAGTCTTGTAGAGACCCAGTACTTC. It yields the protein CASSRSLVETQYF.